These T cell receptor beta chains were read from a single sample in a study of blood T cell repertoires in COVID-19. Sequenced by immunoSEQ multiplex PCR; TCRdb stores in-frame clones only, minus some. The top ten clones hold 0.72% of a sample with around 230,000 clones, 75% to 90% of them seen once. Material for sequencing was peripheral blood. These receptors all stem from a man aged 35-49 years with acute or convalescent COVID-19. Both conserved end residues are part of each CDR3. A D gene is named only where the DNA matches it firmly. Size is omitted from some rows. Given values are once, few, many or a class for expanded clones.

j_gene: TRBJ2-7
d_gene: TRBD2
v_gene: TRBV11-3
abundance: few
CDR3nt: TGTGCCAGCAGCTTATATCGGACTAGCTACGAGCAGTACTTC
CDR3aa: CASSLYRTSYEQYF

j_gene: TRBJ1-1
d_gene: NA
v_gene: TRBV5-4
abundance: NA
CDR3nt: TGTGCCAGCAGCTTAATTAACGGTGAAGCTTTCTTT
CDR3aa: CASSLINGEAFF

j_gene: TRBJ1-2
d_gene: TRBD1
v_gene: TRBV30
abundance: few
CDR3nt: TGTGCCTGGAGTACGGGACAGGGAACGGGCTATGGCTACACCTTC
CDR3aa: CAWSTGQGTGYGYTF

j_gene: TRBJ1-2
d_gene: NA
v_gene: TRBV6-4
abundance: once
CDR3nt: TGTGCCAGCAGTGACTCGAACCAGTTGGGCTACACCTTC
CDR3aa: CASSDSNQLGYTF

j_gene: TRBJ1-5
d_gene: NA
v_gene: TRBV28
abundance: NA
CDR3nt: TGTGCCAGCACCCTGTCGGGGGTTAGCAATCAGCCCCAGCATTTT
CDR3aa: CASTLSGVSNQPQHF

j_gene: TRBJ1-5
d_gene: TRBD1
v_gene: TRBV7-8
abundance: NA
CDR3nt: TGTGCCAGCAGCCGTCCTCAGGGGGTGGATCAGCCCCAGCATTTT
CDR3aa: CASSRPQGVDQPQHF

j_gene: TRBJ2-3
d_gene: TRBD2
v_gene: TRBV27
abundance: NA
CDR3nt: TGTGCCAGCAGTCTCGCAGCGGGAGGGCCGTCAGATACGCAGTATTTT
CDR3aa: CASSLAAGGPSDTQYF

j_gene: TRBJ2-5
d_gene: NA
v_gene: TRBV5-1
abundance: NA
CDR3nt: TGCGCCAGCAGCTCCCGTGGGGGGAGGAGGCTGGAGACCCAGTACTTC
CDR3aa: CASSSRGGRRLETQYF

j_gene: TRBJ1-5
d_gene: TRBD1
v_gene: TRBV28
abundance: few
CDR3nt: TGTGCCAGCAGACAGGGGGGAGATAGCAATCAGCCCCAGCATTTT
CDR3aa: CASRQGGDSNQPQHF

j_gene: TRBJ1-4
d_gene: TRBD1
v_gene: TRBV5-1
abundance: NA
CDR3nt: TGCGCCAGCAGCCAGCCGGGACAGGGGATAGGTGAAAAACTGTTTTTT
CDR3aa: CASSQPGQGIGEKLFF

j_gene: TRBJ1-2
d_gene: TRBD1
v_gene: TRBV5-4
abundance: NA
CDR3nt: TGTGCCAGCAGCTCGGGGACAGAACAGTGGGGCTACACCTTC
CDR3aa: CASSSGTEQWGYTF

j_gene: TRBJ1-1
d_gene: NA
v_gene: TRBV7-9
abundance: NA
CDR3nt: TGTGCCAGCAGCTCAGGGATGGACACTGAAGCTTTCTTT
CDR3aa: CASSSGMDTEAFF

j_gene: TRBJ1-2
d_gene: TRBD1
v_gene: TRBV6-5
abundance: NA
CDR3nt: TGTGCCAGCAGTTACTCGAATACAGGGGGCTATGGCTACACCTTC
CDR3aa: CASSYSNTGGYGYTF

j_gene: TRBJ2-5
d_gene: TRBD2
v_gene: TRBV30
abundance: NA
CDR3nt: TGTGCCTGGAATAAAGCGGGGGTGGGATGGACCCAGTACTTC
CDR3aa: CAWNKAGVGWTQYF

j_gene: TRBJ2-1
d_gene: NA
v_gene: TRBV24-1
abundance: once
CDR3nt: TGTGCCACCAGTGAAACCGGGACAAGCTCCTACAATGAGCAGTTCTTC
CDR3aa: CATSETGTSSYNEQFF

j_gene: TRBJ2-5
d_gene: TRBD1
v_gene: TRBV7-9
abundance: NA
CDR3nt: TGTGCCAGCAGCATAAGGACAGGGGTCGAGACCCAGTACTTC
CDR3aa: CASSIRTGVETQYF

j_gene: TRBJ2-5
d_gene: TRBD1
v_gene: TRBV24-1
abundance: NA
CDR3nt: TGTGCCTCCACGGGGACAGGGACGGTTGAGACCCAGTACTTC
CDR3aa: CASTGTGTVETQYF

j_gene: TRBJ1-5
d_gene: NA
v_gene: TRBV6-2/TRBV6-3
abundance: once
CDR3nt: TGTGCCAGCAGTTACTCTGCGGTGCCCCAGCATTTT
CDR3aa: CASSYSAVPQHF

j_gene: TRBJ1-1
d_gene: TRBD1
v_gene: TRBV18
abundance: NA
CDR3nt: TGTGCCAGCTCACCACTTGGGGACAGATACACTGAAGCTTTCTTT
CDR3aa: CASSPLGDRYTEAFF

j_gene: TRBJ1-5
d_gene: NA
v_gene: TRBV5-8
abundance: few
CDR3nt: TGTGCCAGCAGCTTAGGGGGGGGAGGGTTCAATCAGCCCCAGCATTTT
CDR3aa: CASSLGGGGFNQPQHF

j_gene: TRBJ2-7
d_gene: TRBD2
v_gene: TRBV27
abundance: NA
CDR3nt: TGTGCCAGCAGTTTATGGGGGACTAGCTCCTACGAGCAGTACTTC
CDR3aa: CASSLWGTSSYEQYF

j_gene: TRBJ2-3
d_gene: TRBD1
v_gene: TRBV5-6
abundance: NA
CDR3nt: TGTGCCAGCAGCTTAAGGGGGCCCGGCCGAACGCAGTATTTT
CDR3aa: CASSLRGPGRTQYF

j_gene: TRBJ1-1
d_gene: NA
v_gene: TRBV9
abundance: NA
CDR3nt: TGTGCCAGCAGCGTAGCTGGGGCAGCGGAAGCTTTCTTT
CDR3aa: CASSVAGAAEAFF

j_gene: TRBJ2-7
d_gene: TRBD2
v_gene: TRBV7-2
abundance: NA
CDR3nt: TGTGCCAGCAGCTACCAATTGGGGGGGGGCTACGAGCAGTACTTC
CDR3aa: CASSYQLGGGYEQYF

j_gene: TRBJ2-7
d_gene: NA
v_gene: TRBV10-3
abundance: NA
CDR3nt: TGTGCCATCAGTGAGTCGACTCCCTACGAGCAGTACTTC
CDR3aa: CAISESTPYEQYF

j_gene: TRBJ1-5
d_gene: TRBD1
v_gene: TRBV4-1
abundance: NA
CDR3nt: TGCGCCAGCAGCCCTTCTCCGGGACAGGTGCTTAGCAATCAGCCCCAGCATTTT
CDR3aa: CASSPSPGQVLSNQPQHF

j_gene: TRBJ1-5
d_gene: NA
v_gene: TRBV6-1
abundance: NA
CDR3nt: TGTGCCAGCAGTCCCAGTAATCAGCCCCAGCATTTT
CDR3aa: CASSPSNQPQHF

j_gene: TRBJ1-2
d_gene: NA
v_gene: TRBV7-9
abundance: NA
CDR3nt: TGTGCCAGCACCCGCTGGGGAGAAGACGGCTATGGCTACACCTTC
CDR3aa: CASTRWGEDGYGYTF

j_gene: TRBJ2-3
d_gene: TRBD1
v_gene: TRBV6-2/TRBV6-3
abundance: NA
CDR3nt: TGTGCCAGCAGTTACCGGGACAGGGGGCTTCGCACAGATACGCAGTATTTT
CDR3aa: CASSYRDRGLRTDTQYF

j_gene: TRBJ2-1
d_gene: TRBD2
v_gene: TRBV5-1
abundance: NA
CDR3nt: TGCGCCAGCAGCCCGGGACTAGCGGGGGGGAATAATGAGCAGTTCTTC
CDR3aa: CASSPGLAGGNNEQFF

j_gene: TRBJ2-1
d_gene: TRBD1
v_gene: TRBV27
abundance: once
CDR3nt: TGTGCCAGCAGTGCCCGACAGGGGTTGGGCAATGAGCAGTTCTTC
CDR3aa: CASSARQGLGNEQFF

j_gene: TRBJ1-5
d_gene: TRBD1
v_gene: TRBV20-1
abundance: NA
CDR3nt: TGCAGTGCTAGTTTCCCAGGGGGCAGTGATCAGCCCCAGCATTTT
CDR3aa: CSASFPGGSDQPQHF

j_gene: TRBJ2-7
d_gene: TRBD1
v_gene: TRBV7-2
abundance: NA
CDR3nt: TGTGCCAGCAGCTTAGGAGACAGGGTCGGTGAGCAGTACTTC
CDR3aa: CASSLGDRVGEQYF

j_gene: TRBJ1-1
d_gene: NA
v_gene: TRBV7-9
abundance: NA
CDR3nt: TGTGCCAGCAGCTTATCAAGGGGGGGCACTGAAGCTTTCTTT
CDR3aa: CASSLSRGGTEAFF

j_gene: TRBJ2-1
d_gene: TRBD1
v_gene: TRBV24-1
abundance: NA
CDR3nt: TGTGCCACCAGTCCAAGGACAGGGGACTCCTACAATGAGCAGTTCTTC
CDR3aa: CATSPRTGDSYNEQFF

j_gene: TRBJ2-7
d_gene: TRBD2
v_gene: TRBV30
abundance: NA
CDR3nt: TGTGCCTGGGGGACTAGCGGGGGGGCCTGGCAGTACTTC
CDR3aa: CAWGTSGGAWQYF

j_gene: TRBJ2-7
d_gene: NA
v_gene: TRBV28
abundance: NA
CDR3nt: TGTGCCAGCAGTCCTGCCTACGAGCAGTACTTC
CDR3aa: CASSPAYEQYF

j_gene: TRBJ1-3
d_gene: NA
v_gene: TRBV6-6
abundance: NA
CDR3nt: TGTGCCAGCATAGCCATCACGAGCTCTGGAAACACCATATATTTT
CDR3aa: CASIAITSSGNTIYF

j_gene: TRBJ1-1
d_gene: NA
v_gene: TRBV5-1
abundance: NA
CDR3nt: TGCGCCAGCAGAGGGCAGGGTAAGTCTGAAGCTTTCTTT
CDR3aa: CASRGQGKSEAFF

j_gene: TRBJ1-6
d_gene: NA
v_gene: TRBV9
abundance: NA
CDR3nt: TGTGCCAGCAGCGTAGGAGAAAGGGGTTCACCCCTCCACTTT
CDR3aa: CASSVGERGSPLHF

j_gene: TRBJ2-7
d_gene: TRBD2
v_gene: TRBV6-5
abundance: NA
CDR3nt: TGTGCCAGCAGTTACTACGGGGGGTACGAGCAGTACTTC
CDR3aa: CASSYYGGYEQYF

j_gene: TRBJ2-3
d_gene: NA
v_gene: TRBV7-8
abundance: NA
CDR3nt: TGTGCCAGCAGCATTAGCTGGAGTCTAGGCACAGATACGCAGTATTTT
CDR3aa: CASSISWSLGTDTQYF

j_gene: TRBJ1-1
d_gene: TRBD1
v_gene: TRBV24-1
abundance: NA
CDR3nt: TGTGCCACCAGTGATCCAAGGACAGGTGGCACTGAAGCTTTCTTT
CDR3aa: CATSDPRTGGTEAFF

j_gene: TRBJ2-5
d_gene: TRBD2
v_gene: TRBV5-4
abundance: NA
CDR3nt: TGTGCCAGCAGCTTCCTAGCGGGAGGGCCCGAGACCCAGTACTTC
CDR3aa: CASSFLAGGPETQYF